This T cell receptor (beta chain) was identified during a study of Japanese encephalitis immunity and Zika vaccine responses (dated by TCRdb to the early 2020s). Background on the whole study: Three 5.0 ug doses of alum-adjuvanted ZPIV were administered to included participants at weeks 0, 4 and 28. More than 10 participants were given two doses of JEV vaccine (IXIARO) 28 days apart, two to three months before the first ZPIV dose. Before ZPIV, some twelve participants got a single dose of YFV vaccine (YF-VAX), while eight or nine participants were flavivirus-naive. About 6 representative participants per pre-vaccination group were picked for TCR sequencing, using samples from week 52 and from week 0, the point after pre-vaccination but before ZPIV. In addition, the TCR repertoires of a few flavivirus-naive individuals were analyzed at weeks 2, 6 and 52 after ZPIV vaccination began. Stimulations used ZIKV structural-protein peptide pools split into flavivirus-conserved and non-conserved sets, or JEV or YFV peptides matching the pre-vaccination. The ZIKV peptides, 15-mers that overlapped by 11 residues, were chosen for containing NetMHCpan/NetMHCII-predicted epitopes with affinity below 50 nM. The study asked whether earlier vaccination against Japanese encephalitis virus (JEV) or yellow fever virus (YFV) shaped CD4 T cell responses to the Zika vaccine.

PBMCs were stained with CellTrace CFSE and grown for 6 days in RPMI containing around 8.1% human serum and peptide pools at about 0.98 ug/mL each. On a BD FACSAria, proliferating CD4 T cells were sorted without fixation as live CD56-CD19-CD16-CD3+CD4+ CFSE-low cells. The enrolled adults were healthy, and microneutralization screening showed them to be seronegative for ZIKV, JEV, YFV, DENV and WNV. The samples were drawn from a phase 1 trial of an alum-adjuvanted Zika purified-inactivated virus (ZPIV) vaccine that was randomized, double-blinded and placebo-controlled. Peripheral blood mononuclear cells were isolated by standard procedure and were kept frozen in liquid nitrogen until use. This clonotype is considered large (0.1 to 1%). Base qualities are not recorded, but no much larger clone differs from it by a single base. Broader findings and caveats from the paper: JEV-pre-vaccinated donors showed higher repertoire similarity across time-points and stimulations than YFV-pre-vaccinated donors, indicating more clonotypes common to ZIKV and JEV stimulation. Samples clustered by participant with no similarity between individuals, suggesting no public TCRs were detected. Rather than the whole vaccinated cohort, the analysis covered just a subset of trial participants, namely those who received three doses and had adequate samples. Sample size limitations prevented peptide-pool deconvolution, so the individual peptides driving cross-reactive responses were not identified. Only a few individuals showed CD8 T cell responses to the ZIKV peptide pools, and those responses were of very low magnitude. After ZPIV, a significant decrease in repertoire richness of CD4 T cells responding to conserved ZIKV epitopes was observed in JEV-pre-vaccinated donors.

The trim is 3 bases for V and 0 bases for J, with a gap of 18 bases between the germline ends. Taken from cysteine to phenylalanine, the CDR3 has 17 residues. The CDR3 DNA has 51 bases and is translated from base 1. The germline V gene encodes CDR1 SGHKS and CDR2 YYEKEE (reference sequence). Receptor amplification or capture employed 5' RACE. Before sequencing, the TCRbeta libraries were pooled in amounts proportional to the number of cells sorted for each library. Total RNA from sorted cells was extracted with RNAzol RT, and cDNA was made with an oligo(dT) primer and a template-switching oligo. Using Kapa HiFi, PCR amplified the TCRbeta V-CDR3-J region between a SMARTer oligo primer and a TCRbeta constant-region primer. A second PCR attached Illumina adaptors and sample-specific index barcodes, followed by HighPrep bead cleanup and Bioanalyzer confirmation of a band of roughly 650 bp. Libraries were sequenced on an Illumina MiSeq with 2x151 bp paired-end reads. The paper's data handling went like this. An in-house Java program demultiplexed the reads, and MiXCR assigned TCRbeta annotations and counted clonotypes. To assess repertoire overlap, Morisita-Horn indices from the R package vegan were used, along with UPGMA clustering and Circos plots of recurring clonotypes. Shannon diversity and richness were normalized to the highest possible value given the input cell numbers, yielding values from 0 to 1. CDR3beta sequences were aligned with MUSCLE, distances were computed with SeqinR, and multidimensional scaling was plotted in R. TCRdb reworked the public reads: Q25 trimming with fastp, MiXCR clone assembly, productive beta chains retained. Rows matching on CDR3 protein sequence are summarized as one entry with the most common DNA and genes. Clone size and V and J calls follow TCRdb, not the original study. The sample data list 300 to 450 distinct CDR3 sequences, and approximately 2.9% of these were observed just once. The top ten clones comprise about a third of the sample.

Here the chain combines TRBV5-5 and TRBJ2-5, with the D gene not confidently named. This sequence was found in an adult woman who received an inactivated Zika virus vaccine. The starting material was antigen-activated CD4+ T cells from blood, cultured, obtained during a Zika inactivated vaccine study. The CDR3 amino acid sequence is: CASSSLVAAGYQETQYF. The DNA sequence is TGTGCCAGCAGCTCCCTGGTCGCGGCCGGGTACCAAGAGACCCAGTACTTC.